These 23 T cell receptor beta chains were all obtained from the same sample, sequenced in a study of blood T cell repertoires in COVID-19. The table came from immunoSEQ multiplex PCR; TCRdb's copy has only in-frame clones and leaves some out. The sample records roughly 99,000 clones, 88% being singletons. The material sequenced was peripheral blood. All receptors derive from a man aged 50-59 years with COVID-19, enrolled during active disease.

The chain employs TRBV9 and TRBJ1-1, with D tentatively TRBD1 (6 bases). CDR3 length: 15 residues. Deletions cut 2 bases from V and 5 bases from J, with 16 bases between. Germline CDR1 reads SGDLS; CDR2 reads YYNGEE. The CDR3 here is CASSVQKQGGTEAFF. As DNA, the CDR3 is TGTGCCAGCAGCGTCCAAAAACAGGGTGGGACTGAAGCTTTCTTT.

V usage is TRBV4-1 and J usage is TRBJ2-7; tentatively, D is TRBD1 (6 bases). The CDR3 sequence is 15 residues long. The germline V and J ends were trimmed by 3 bases and 2 bases, with 14 bases remaining between them. Germline V gives CDR1 MGHRA, CDR2 YSYEKL. CDR3 DNA: TGCGCCAGCAGCCACCAACAGGGAATCGCCTACGAGCAGTACTTC. Protein: CASSHQQGIAYEQYF.

The gene calls are TRBV4-2 and TRBJ2-1; 14 bases map to TRBD2. Trimming at V came to 3 bases and at J to 6 bases, leaving 1 base not matched to a gene. Germline CDR1 is LGHNA and CDR2 is YNFKEQ. CDR3 length: 15 residues. CDR3 DNA sequence: TGTGCCAGCAGCCAGACTAGCGGGGGGGCCAATGAGCAGTTCTTC. As protein: CASSQTSGGANEQFF.

The V and J genes are TRBV11-2 and TRBJ1-2; D is unclear. V was clipped by 1 base and J by 4 bases, with 10 bases between them. This CDR3 contains 14 residues. The germline gives CDR1 SGHAT, CDR2 FQNNGV. The CDR3, as DNA: TGTGCCAGCAGCTTAGCCCCCCCGGGCTATGGCTACACCTTC. Its protein is CASSLAPPGYGYTF.

The chain joins TRBV30 to TRBJ1-4, with a tentative D call TRBD1 (5 bases). CDR3 size: 15 residues. Germline V lookup: CDR1 GTSNPN, CDR2 SVGIG (reference sequence). V lost 2 bases to trimming and J lost 10 bases, with 20 bases between them. The CDR3 reads CAWSRARGQTGKLFF. In DNA form, the CDR3 reads TGTGCCTGGAGTAGGGCAAGGGGTCAGACCGGAAAACTGTTTTTT.

The rearrangement uses TRBV3-1 (or the pseudogene TRBV3-2) and TRBJ1-5; 7 nucleotides line up with TRBD1. Germline V lookup: CDR1 LGHDT, CDR2 YNNKEL (reference sequence). The trim removed 5 bases at V and 0 bases at J, leaving 4 bases unmatched. The CDR3 covers 15 residues. Here the CDR3 DNA reads TGTGCCAGCAGCAGACAGGGTTATAGCAATCAGCCCCAGCATTTT. Its translation: CASSRQGYSNQPQHF.

The gene calls are TRBV9 and TRBJ2-1; the match to TRBD2 covers 8 bases. V shed 7 bases, J shed 4 bases, and the junction held 10 bases outside the gene matches. The CDR3 spans 15 residues. CDR1 is SGDLS and CDR2 is YYNGEE in the germline V gene. CDR3 sequence: CASGPGGGPYNEQFF. CDR3 DNA: TGTGCCAGCGGCCCCGGGGGGGGGCCTTACAATGAGCAGTTCTTC.

The chain links TRBV11-1 to TRBJ2-5; a weak D match, TRBD2 (5 bases). CDR1 and CDR2 from the germline V gene are SGHAT and FQDESV (reference sequence). The germline V and J ends were trimmed by 6 bases and 5 bases, with 13 bases remaining between them. This CDR3 region has 13 residues. The CDR3 spells CASSTGGRETQYF. CDR3 DNA sequence: TGTGCCAGCAGTACTGGAGGCCGGGAGACCCAGTACTTC.

The rearrangement uses TRBV6-5 and TRBJ2-7; the match to TRBD1 covers 7 bases. V gave up 0 bases and J gave up 7 bases; unmatched junction bases: 6. CDR1 and CDR2 from the germline V gene are MNHEY and SVGAGI. CDR3 length equals 14 residues. CDR3 nucleotide sequence: TGTGCCAGCAGTTACTCGACAGGGTTGGAAGAGCAGTACTTC. It yields the protein CASSYSTGLEEQYF.

J is TRBJ1-5 and V is TRBV28; a weak D match, TRBD1 (5 bases). Trimming removed 1 base from V and 3 bases from J, with 13 bases in between. This CDR3 contains 16 residues. CDR1 and CDR2 from the germline V gene are MDHEN and SYDVKM. CDR3 nucleotides: TGTGCCAGCAGTTTATCATGGCAGGGTGCCAATCAGCCCCAGCATTTT. Translating it yields CASSLSWQGANQPQHF.

This chain links TRBV6-5 with TRBJ1-6, with 9 bases matching TRBD1. Germline values: CDR1 MNHEY, CDR2 SVGAGI. The CDR3 is 15 residues long. After removal of 4 bases from V and 10 bases from J, the junction contained 8 bases not matched to a gene. The CDR3 loop reads CASSSPGQGNSPLHF. CDR3 sequence (DNA): TGTGCCAGCAGTTCCCCGGGACAGGGTAACTCACCCCTCCACTTT.

This clone was seen just once. The CDR3 loop reads CAWSVLGATRDTQYF. In DNA form, the CDR3 reads TGTGCCTGGAGTGTATTGGGGGCGACGAGAGATACGCAGTATTTT. The gene calls are TRBV30 and TRBJ2-3; D possibly corresponds to TRBD1 (6 bases). Germline lookup yields CDR1 GTSNPN and CDR2 SVGIG (reference sequence). V was trimmed by 0 bases and J by 5 bases, leaving 15 bases between them. CDR3 length equals 15 residues.

V usage is TRBV6-6 and J usage is TRBJ1-1, with a weak D call TRBD1 (5 bases). Trimming pared 5 bases from V and 1 base from J, leaving 11 bases between. CDR3 length equals 14 residues. Germline assignment: CDR1 MNHNY and CDR2 SVGAGI (reference sequence). The CDR3, as DNA: TGTGCCAGCAGTCCTATTAGGGGGAACACTGAAGCTTTCTTT. Its protein product is CASSPIRGNTEAFF.

This sequence joins TRBV5-1 and TRBJ1-6; D may be TRBD1 (6 bases). Germline loops: CDR1 SGHRS, CDR2 YFSETQ. This CDR3 is built from 13 residues. Trimming stripped 3 bases from V and 10 bases from J, with 11 bases between. CDR3 DNA: TGCGCCAGCAGCTACAGGGTTAACTCACCCCTCCACTTT. The encoded protein is CASSYRVNSPLHF.

The rearrangement joins TRBV27 to TRBJ2-7; TRBD2 matches 8 bases. V lost 8 bases to trimming and J lost 7 bases; unmatched junction nucleotides: 22. The germline CDR1 and CDR2 sequences are MNHEY and SMNVEV (reference sequence). The CDR3 totals 17 residues. The CDR3 DNA sequence: TGTGCCAGCCCTAAGGGGTTGGTTAGCGGGGTGTTTATTGAGCAGTACTTC. Translated, it gives CASPKGLVSGVFIEQYF.

The V call is TRBV10-1, the J call TRBJ1-2; 8 nucleotides agree with TRBD1. CDR1 is WNHNN, CDR2 SYGVQD, per germline (reference sequence). CDR3 size: 15 residues. Losses at the gene ends were 11 bases for V and 8 bases for J; bases not matched to a gene: 19. CDR3 amino acids: CAVKIVPTGVGGYTF. The CDR3 region has the DNA TGCGCCGTCAAAATTGTACCGACAGGGGTAGGCGGCTACACCTTC.

The chain combines TRBV5-4 with TRBJ2-1; 11 nucleotides line up with TRBD1. Germline V gives CDR1 SGHNT, CDR2 YYREEE (reference sequence). The CDR3 sequence is 15 residues long. Trimming at V came to 2 bases and at J to 9 bases, leaving 7 bases not matched to a gene. CDR3 sequence (DNA): TGTGCCAGCAGCTTTGGGACAGGGGGGTTCGGTGAGCAGTTCTTC. Protein: CASSFGTGGFGEQFF.

In this sample, this clone turned up once. The chain employs TRBV6-2 or TRBV6-3 and TRBJ2-7; no clear D. V was pared by 0 bases and J by 4 bases, with 7 bases between. Germline V CDR1 and CDR2: MNHEY, SVGEGT. This CDR3 has 13 amino acids. In nucleotides, the CDR3 is TGTGCCAGCAGTTACTCGAACTATTACGAGCAGTACTTC. Amino acid sequence: CASSYSNYYEQYF.

The genes are TRBV5-1 and TRBJ2-2, with 7 bases aligning to TRBD1. V was pared by 0 bases and J by 4 bases, with 3 bases of the junction left unmatched. This CDR3 comprises 15 residues. Germline CDR1 is SGHRS and CDR2 is YFSETQ. CDR3 residues: CASSLGDSPTGELFF. The CDR3 nucleotides are TGCGCCAGCAGCTTGGGGGACAGTCCCACCGGGGAGCTGTTTTTT.

This clone was seen only once. V is TRBV9 and J is TRBJ1-1, with D perhaps matching TRBD1 (6 bases). Trimming left V 3 bases short and J 8 bases short, with 14 bases between. Germline loops: CDR1 SGDLS, CDR2 YYNGEE. CDR3 length: 13 amino acids. CDR3 coding DNA: TGTGCCAGCAGCGGGGGGCCCGTTGGGGAAGCTTTCTTT. Its protein is CASSGGPVGEAFF.

This sequence joins TRBV6-2 or TRBV6-3 and TRBJ2-1; 14 nucleotides match TRBD2. Trimming took 5 bases from V and 9 from J; bases not matched to a gene: 9. The CDR3 sequence is 16 residues long. CDR1 MNHEY and CDR2 SVGEGT come from the germline V gene. CDR3 sequence reads: CASSRLAGGLQGEQFF. CDR3 sequence (DNA): TGTGCCAGCAGTCGACTAGCGGGGGGGCTCCAGGGTGAGCAGTTCTTC.

The rearrangement joins TRBV6-2 or TRBV6-3 to TRBJ1-6; TRBD1 might be the D (6 bases). The CDR3 totals 16 residues. V lost 5 bases and J lost 0, with 11 bases in between. Germline CDR1 is MNHEY and CDR2 is SVGEGT. The CDR3 sequence: CASSPHRDSYNSPLHF. CDR3 sequence (DNA): TGTGCCAGCAGTCCACACAGGGACTCCTATAATTCACCCCTCCACTTT.

The table lists this clone with a few counts. The V and J genes are TRBV4-2 and TRBJ1-1; a possible D gene is TRBD1 (5 bases). Per the germline V gene, CDR1 is LGHNA and CDR2 is YNFKEQ. Trimming removed 1 base from V and 1 base from J, with 10 bases in between. This CDR3 is 15 amino acids long. In DNA, the CDR3 is TGTGCCAGCAGCCAAGGGGGACTCGCGAACACTGAAGCTTTCTTT. As protein: CASSQGGLANTEAFF.